These 24 T cell receptor beta chains originate from one sample sequenced in a study of cytomegalovirus exposure and HLA in healthy donors (dated by TCRdb to about 2017). Library preparation used the immunoSEQ multiplex PCR assay. For the multiplex PCR, a mixture combining 60 forward primers for TCR Vbeta segments and 13 reverse primers for TCR Jbeta segments was used. The source is immuneACCESS, and TCRdb retained only in-frame sequences with V and J called. Part of the clones is not carried over; for the studies checked, unresolved V genes explain less than half of this, and the remainder is unexplained. The sample table records some 150,000 clones; about four fifths of these occur just once. Of the sample, about 3% falls within the top ten clones. The sequencing sample was made of PBMCs. The receptors derive from a man between 18 and 35 years old in good health and CMV-seronegative.

The J gene is TRBJ1-1, the V gene TRBV18, with 9 bases aligning to TRBD1. The CDR3 length is 15 residues. Germline V CDR1 and CDR2: KGHSH, LQKENI. The junction had 5 bases not matched to a gene; V was cut back by 5 bases and J by 1 base. The CDR3 DNA follows: TGTGCCAGCTCATTAGGGGGACAGGGGAACACTGAAGCTTTCTTT. Translated: CASSLGGQGNTEAFF.

A remark on this clone: Mismatch with germline at one junction end may stem from a read error. This chain links TRBV2 with TRBJ1-3, with 7 bases matching TRBD1. CDR1 is SNHLY and CDR2 is FYNNEI in the germline V gene. The CDR3 loop spans 15 amino acids. In nucleotides, the CDR3 is TGTGCCAGCAGCGAAGGGGGCTCTGCTGGAAACACCATATATTTT. It specifies CASSEGGSAGNTIYF.

This clone was seen more than once but under ten times. The gene calls are TRBV7-9 and TRBJ1-6; TRBD1 agrees at 10 bases. V trimming: 5 bases; J trimming: 11 bases; junction bases outside the gene matches: 12. The germline V gene has CDR1 SEHNR and CDR2 FQNEAQ (reference sequence). This CDR3 comprises 16 residues. The CDR3 DNA follows: TGTGCCAGCAGCCCACTTAACCCGGGACAGGGGACACCCCTCCACTTT. Translating it yields CASSPLNPGQGTPLHF.

V gene TRBV6-5 combines with J gene TRBJ1-6; no clear D. Germline loops: CDR1 MNHEY, CDR2 SVGAGI. V dropped 6 bases and J dropped 5 bases, with 8 bases sitting between them. The CDR3 consists of 13 residues. The CDR3 reads CASRQYNNSPLHF. The CDR3 DNA reads as TGTGCCAGCAGACAGTATAATAATTCACCCCTCCACTTT.

The rearrangement links TRBV6-5 to TRBJ2-5; D uncertain. The germline CDR1 and CDR2 sequences are MNHEY and SVGAGI. This CDR3 has 13 amino acids. V gave up 5 bases and J gave up 5 bases, with 12 bases separating them. The CDR3 reads CASSPKLRETQYF. In DNA form, the CDR3 reads TGTGCCAGCAGTCCAAAATTGAGGGAGACCCAGTACTTC.

The chain carries TRBV4-1 and TRBJ1-5; TRBD1 might be the D (5 bases). The CDR3 consists of 15 residues. The germline V gene has CDR1 MGHRA and CDR2 YSYEKL. V was trimmed by 1 base and J by 5 bases, leaving 12 bases between them. The CDR3 reads CASSQVYDSYQPQHF. In nucleotides, the CDR3 is TGCGCCAGCAGCCAAGTATACGACAGCTATCAGCCCCAGCATTTT.

In this sample, this clone turned up a few times. The chain has TRBV6-5 and TRBJ1-6; 7 positions match TRBD1. Germline assignment: CDR1 MNHEY and CDR2 SVGAGI. With 9 bases clipped from V and 5 bases from J, the junction kept 10 bases outside the gene matches. This CDR3 contains 15 residues. The CDR3 nucleotides are TGTGCCAGTCGATACGACAGGGCGAATAATTCACCCCTCCACTTT. Amino acid sequence: CASRYDRANNSPLHF.

The chain employs TRBV5-1 and TRBJ2-7; 7 positions agree with TRBD1. The CDR3 loop spans 14 amino acids. J lost 3 bases, V lost 7 bases, and 10 bases had no gene match. CDR1 and CDR2 (germline): SGHRS, YFSETQ. CDR3 amino acids: CASEMTGNGYEQYF. The CDR3 DNA is TGCGCCAGCGAAATGACAGGGAATGGCTACGAGCAGTACTTC.

Of note for this clone: A read error may produce the germline difference seen at one junction end. This rearrangement joins TRBV5-4 to TRBJ2-5, with D tentatively TRBD2 (6 bases). Per germline, CDR1 SGHNT and CDR2 YYREEE (reference sequence). The CDR3 loop spans 13 amino acids. The CDR3 sequence: CASSTKDYPPLDF. CDR3 nucleotides: TGTGCCAGCAGCACCAAGGACTACCCCCCTCTGGACTTC.

This rearrangement joins TRBV10-3 to TRBJ2-1; D is unresolved. Per germline, CDR1 ENHRY and CDR2 SYGVKD. V shed 0 bases and J shed 8 bases, with 14 bases lying between them. This CDR3 region has 15 residues. The CDR3, as DNA: TGTGCCATCAGTGAGTCTAACCCCCGTGAGTATGAGCAGTTCTTC. This translates into CAISESNPREYEQFF.

The CDR3 DNA sequence: TGTGCCAGCAGCTTACGGACACTGTACACAGATACGCAGTATTTT. Protein product: CASSLRTLYTDTQYF. The chain has TRBV7-2 and TRBJ2-3; D is perhaps TRBD1 (5 bases). Germline assignment: CDR1 SGHTA and CDR2 FQGNSA. The germline V and J ends were trimmed by 2 bases and 2 bases, with 11 bases remaining between them. The CDR3 is 15 residues long.

J is TRBJ2-5 and V is TRBV7-2; D perhaps matches TRBD2 (5 bases). The germline gives CDR1 SGHTA, CDR2 FQGNSA. This CDR3 region has 11 residues. Trimming removed 6 bases at V and 5 bases at J, with 7 bases between. The CDR3 region is CASSSGETQYF. In nucleotides, the CDR3 is TGTGCCAGCAGTTCGGGGGAGACCCAGTACTTC.

This chain uses TRBV5-1 with TRBJ2-6; D is unresolved. With 5 bases removed from V and 0 bases from J, the gap between germline ends came to 6 bases. Germline V gene data show CDR1 as SGHRS and CDR2 as YFSETQ. The CDR3 extends over 14 amino acids. The CDR3 DNA is TGCGCCAGCAGTCCGCGCTCTGGGGCCAACGTCCTGACTTTC. Translating it yields CASSPRSGANVLTF.

V usage is TRBV7-8 and J usage is TRBJ1-6, with 9 bases matching TRBD1. Trimming cost V 4 bases and J 8 bases; bases outside gene matches: 12. Germline V gives CDR1 SGHVS, CDR2 FQNEAQ. CDR3 size: 17 residues. The CDR3 sequence: CASSYTSLGQGYSPLHF. CDR3 DNA: TGTGCCAGCAGCTATACAAGTCTGGGACAGGGTTATTCACCCCTCCACTTT.

This clone was counted only a few times. The genes are TRBV9 and TRBJ2-1; 10 bases line up with TRBD2. CDR1 and CDR2 from the germline V gene are SGDLS and YYNGEE. The CDR3 extends over 15 amino acids. Trimming at V came to 2 bases and at J to 15 bases, leaving 14 bases not matched to a gene. The CDR3 loop is CASSVGQSGGEVGFF. The CDR3 nucleotides are TGTGCCAGCAGCGTCGGTCAAAGCGGGGGGGAAGTGGGGTTCTTC.

V gene TRBV2 combines with J gene TRBJ2-3; 8 nucleotides align to TRBD2. V lost 6 bases and J lost 0; bases outside the gene matches: 5. This CDR3 comprises 15 residues. Per the germline V gene, CDR1 is SNHLY and CDR2 is FYNNEI. The CDR3 protein is CASRALADSTDTQYF. CDR3 DNA sequence: TGTGCCAGCAGAGCACTAGCGGATAGCACAGATACGCAGTATTTT. The full variable domain, rest sourced from reference TRBV2 and TRBJ2-3, is EPEVTQTPSHQVTQMGQEVILRCVPISNHLYFYWYRQILGQKVEFLVSFYNNEISEKSEIFDDQFSVERPDGSNFTLKIRSTKLEDSAMYFCASRALADSTDTQYFGPGTRLTVL.

The genes are TRBV10-3 and TRBJ1-4; 9 bases line up with TRBD1. This CDR3 comprises 15 residues. Germline V CDR1 and CDR2: ENHRY, SYGVKD. The V gene end was trimmed by 0 bases and the J gene end by 6 bases; junction bases not matched to a gene: 2. CDR3 nucleotides: TGTGCCATCAGTGAGTCGACAGGGGGAGATGAAAAACTGTTTTTT. This codes for CAISESTGGDEKLFF.

The CDR3 loop is CASSQSTGNVISYNEQFF. The CDR3, as DNA: TGCGCCAGCAGCCAATCGACAGGGAACGTAATCTCCTACAATGAGCAGTTCTTC. The gene calls are TRBV4-3 and TRBJ2-1; TRBD1 agrees at 7 bases. After removal of 2 bases from V and 0 bases from J, the junction contained 10 bases not matched to a gene. The germline gives CDR1 LGHNA, CDR2 YSLEER. The CDR3 extends over 18 amino acids.

J is TRBJ1-2 and V is TRBV28, with D maybe TRBD1 (6 bases). V was pared by 5 bases and J by 11 bases, with 15 bases between. The CDR3 is made up of 12 amino acids. The V gene's germline CDR1 is MDHEN and CDR2 SYDVKM. CDR3 in DNA: TGTGCCAGCAGTATCCAGGACAGCAGTTACACCTTC. Translation: CASSIQDSSYTF.

This chain joins TRBV11-3 and TRBJ2-3, with 8 bases that match TRBD1. Germline lookup yields CDR1 SGHNT and CDR2 YENEEA. V lost 5 bases, J lost 6 bases, and 10 bases stayed unmatched. This CDR3 has 15 residues. Here the CDR3 reads CASSIRAGGVDTQYF. The CDR3, as DNA: TGTGCCAGCAGCATTCGGGCAGGGGGCGTCGATACGCAGTATTTT.

V and J are TRBV7-3 and TRBJ2-3; D ambiguous. This CDR3 comprises 14 residues. Germline CDR1 reads SGHTA; CDR2 reads FQGTGA. The germline V and J ends were trimmed by 7 bases and 0 bases, with 11 bases remaining between them. The CDR3 reads CASTPMPSTDTQYF. Here the CDR3 DNA reads TGTGCCAGCACCCCTATGCCGAGCACAGATACGCAGTATTTT.

In nucleotides, the CDR3 is TGTGCCAGAAGCTCCAGGGTTTATAACTACAATGAGCAGTTCTTC. Translating gives CARSSRVYNYNEQFF. V is TRBV5-3 and J is TRBJ2-1; perhaps TRBD1 as D (5 bases). TRBV5-3 has ORF status, its function being uncertain. The CDR3 spans 15 residues. The V and J ends lost 3 bases and 3 bases respectively, with 13 bases between them.

Only one count was recorded for this clone. V and J are TRBV6-1 and TRBJ2-7; no definite D call. The CDR3 contains 14 residues. Per the germline V gene, CDR1 is MNHNS and CDR2 is SASEGT. V was cut by 2 bases and J by 3 bases, with 11 bases left in between. The CDR3 loop reads CASSETGANYEQYV. The CDR3, as DNA: TGTGCCAGCAGTGAAACTGGCGCCAACTACGAGCAGTACGTC.

V is TRBV4-1 and J is TRBJ2-2, with TRBD1 identical over 11 bases. The CDR3 has 15 residues. V shed 3 bases and J 5 bases; nucleotides not matched to a gene: 2. Looked up from germline, CDR1 is MGHRA and CDR2 is YSYEKL. The CDR3 spells CASSQDRGRTGELFF. The CDR3 DNA reads as TGCGCCAGCAGCCAGGACAGGGGGCGTACCGGGGAGCTGTTTTTT.